A selection of T cell receptor beta chains follows, all from one sample in a study of blood T cell repertoires in COVID-19. The assay was immunoSEQ multiplex PCR, and TCRdb's table has in-frame clones only and misses some. The sample records around 270,000 clones, about 87% being singletons. The specimen was peripheral blood. These TCRs come from a woman in her forties or fifties with acute or convalescent COVID-19. CDR3s leave out the opening cysteine and the closing phenylalanine or tryptophan. D genes are given only for firm matches.

D gene: -
J gene: TRBJ2-1
V gene: TRBV18
CDR3 protein: ASSPPGGAGYNSGQF

D gene: TRBD2
J gene: TRBJ2-7
V gene: TRBV27
CDR3 protein: ASSQREGLGEQY

D gene: TRBD1
J gene: TRBJ1-2
V gene: TRBV2
CDR3 protein: ASKERNRGHYGYT

D gene: TRBD1
J gene: TRBJ1-5
V gene: TRBV4-1
CDR3 protein: ASSQSYGTGGVGNQPQH

D gene: TRBD1
J gene: TRBJ2-7
V gene: TRBV4-3
CDR3 protein: ASSQGPGQGYEQY

D gene: TRBD1
J gene: TRBJ1-3
V gene: TRBV27
CDR3 protein: ASSLLGQGVNTIY

D gene: TRBD1
J gene: TRBJ2-1
V gene: TRBV11-3
CDR3 protein: ASSSQGAYNEQF

D gene: -
J gene: TRBJ2-7
V gene: TRBV28
CDR3 protein: ASSAPSLYEQY

D gene: TRBD2
J gene: TRBJ2-1
V gene: TRBV5-6
CDR3 protein: ASSFRTSGIREQF

D gene: -
J gene: TRBJ2-7
V gene: TRBV5-6
CDR3 protein: ASSLGSVDPYEQY

D gene: TRBD1
J gene: TRBJ2-3
V gene: TRBV6-1
CDR3 protein: ASNRGGSTDTQY

D gene: -
J gene: TRBJ1-5
V gene: TRBV18
CDR3 protein: ASSPTDQPQH

D gene: -
J gene: TRBJ1-5
V gene: TRBV19
CDR3 protein: ASSSDGTFSNQPQH

D gene: TRBD1
J gene: TRBJ1-1
V gene: TRBV30
CDR3 protein: AWNRGWNTEAF

D gene: TRBD1
J gene: TRBJ1-2
V gene: TRBV6-6
CDR3 protein: ASSYSSQGEGYT

D gene: -
J gene: TRBJ1-4
V gene: TRBV2
CDR3 protein: ASTLVEKLF

D gene: -
J gene: TRBJ1-4
V gene: TRBV5-1
CDR3 protein: ASTSDVNEKLF

D gene: -
J gene: TRBJ2-7
V gene: TRBV19
CDR3 protein: ASRDLRVGEQY

D gene: TRBD2
J gene: TRBJ2-3
V gene: TRBV3-1/TRBV3-2
CDR3 protein: ASSLSGSTDTQY

D gene: TRBD2
J gene: TRBJ2-7
V gene: TRBV5-1
CDR3 protein: ASSKTLAGVSYEQY

D gene: TRBD2
J gene: TRBJ2-1
V gene: TRBV5-1
CDR3 protein: ASSWTSGSSYNEQF

D gene: -
J gene: TRBJ1-4
V gene: TRBV27
CDR3 protein: ASTPWAGATEKLF

D gene: -
J gene: TRBJ2-5
V gene: TRBV11-3
CDR3 protein: ASSLEGEETQY

D gene: -
J gene: TRBJ2-3
V gene: TRBV3-1/TRBV3-2
CDR3 protein: ASSQGGRGATDTQY

D gene: -
J gene: TRBJ1-5
V gene: TRBV2
CDR3 protein: ASRRRNQPQH

D gene: TRBD2
J gene: TRBJ2-5
V gene: TRBV25-1
CDR3 protein: ASSEKSGKAQETQY

D gene: -
J gene: TRBJ2-7
V gene: TRBV28
CDR3 protein: ASSLRSGHFYEQY

D gene: TRBD1
J gene: TRBJ2-1
V gene: TRBV5-4
CDR3 protein: ATLDRGGMDEQF

D gene: -
J gene: TRBJ2-1
V gene: TRBV18
CDR3 protein: ASSPEGGNNEQF

D gene: -
J gene: TRBJ2-3
V gene: TRBV28
CDR3 protein: ASRGSAADTQY

D gene: -
J gene: TRBJ1-6
V gene: TRBV9
CDR3 protein: ASSVSGSPLH

D gene: -
J gene: TRBJ2-1
V gene: TRBV30
CDR3 protein: AWSGLVIDNEQF

D gene: -
J gene: TRBJ2-7
V gene: TRBV6-5
CDR3 protein: ASSYSVSGAYEQY

D gene: TRBD1
J gene: TRBJ1-4
V gene: TRBV4-1
CDR3 protein: ASSHDKTGGTFLANEKLF

D gene: TRBD1
J gene: TRBJ2-7
V gene: TRBV19
CDR3 protein: ASSLNRDRVNEQY

D gene: -
J gene: TRBJ2-7
V gene: TRBV7-8
CDR3 protein: ASSLAGRRISYEQY

D gene: -
J gene: TRBJ2-1
V gene: TRBV27
CDR3 protein: ASSFAGSLGEQF

D gene: -
J gene: TRBJ1-2
V gene: TRBV28
CDR3 protein: ASSLSGNYGYT

D gene: -
J gene: TRBJ1-6
V gene: TRBV19
CDR3 protein: ASSLAGRSPLH

D gene: -
J gene: TRBJ1-3
V gene: TRBV10-2
CDR3 protein: ASRSRSSGNTIY

D gene: -
J gene: TRBJ1-6
V gene: TRBV28
CDR3 protein: ASSIPSSYNSPLH

D gene: TRBD1
J gene: TRBJ2-6
V gene: TRBV28
CDR3 protein: ASRRTGIGSGANVLT

D gene: -
J gene: TRBJ2-1
V gene: TRBV11-2
CDR3 protein: ASSLRDGSYNEQF

D gene: TRBD1
J gene: TRBJ2-1
V gene: TRBV28
CDR3 protein: ASRATGEQF